The clone carrying this T cell receptor beta chain was detected only a few times. Antigen: not known. The length of the CDR3 is 12 residues. The V segment lost 8 bases and the J segment 4 bases; nucleotides outside the gene matches: 4. The germline V gene has CDR1 SGHTA and CDR2 FQGNSA. Clones were read by immunoSEQ multiplex PCR, and TCRdb kept only the in-frame ones, dropping some. Of about 3,000 clones in the sample, approximately 84% were seen once. This record comes from a study of OX40 agonist ivuxolimab in advanced cancers. Across the study: As their treatment, patients were administered ivuxolimab, an agonistic anti-OX40 (CD134) antibody. Participants, 75% to 85% male, averaged around 60 years of age, ranging from roughly 20 to 80. Findings and caveats of the study: Average numbers of expanded clones were greater in CD8+ T cells than in CD4+. CD4+ and CD8+ T cells in blood underwent clonal expansion by week 6 at 0.1 to 3.0 mg/kg.

This receptor was taken from an adult with an advanced solid tumor such as melanoma, head and neck, liver or kidney cancer. The source material was CD4+ or CD8+ T cells sorted from blood, sampled in a trial of the OX40 agonist ivuxolimab. The V call is TRBV7-2, the J call TRBJ2-7; 8 positions agree with TRBD2. DNA of the CDR3: TGTGCCAGCGGCGGGGGGCATTACGAGCAGTACTTC. Its translation is CASGGGHYEQYF.